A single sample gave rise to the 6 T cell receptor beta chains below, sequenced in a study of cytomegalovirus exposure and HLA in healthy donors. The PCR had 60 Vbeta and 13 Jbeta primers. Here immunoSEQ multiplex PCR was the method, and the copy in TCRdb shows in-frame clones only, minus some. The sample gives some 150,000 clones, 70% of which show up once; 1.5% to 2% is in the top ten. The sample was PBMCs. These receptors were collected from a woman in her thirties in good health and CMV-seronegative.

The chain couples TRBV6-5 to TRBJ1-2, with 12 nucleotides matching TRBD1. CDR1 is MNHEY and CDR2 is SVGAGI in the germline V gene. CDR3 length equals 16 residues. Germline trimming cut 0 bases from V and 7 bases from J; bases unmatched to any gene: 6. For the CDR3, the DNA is TGTGCCAGCAGTTACTCGGGGACAGGGGGCTCTTGTGGCTACACCTTC. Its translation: CASSYSGTGGSCGYTF.

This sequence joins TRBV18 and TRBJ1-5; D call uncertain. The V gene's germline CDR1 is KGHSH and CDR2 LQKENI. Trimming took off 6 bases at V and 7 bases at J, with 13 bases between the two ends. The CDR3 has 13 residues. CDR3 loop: CASSPSESQPQHF. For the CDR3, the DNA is TGTGCCAGCTCGCCTTCCGAAAGCCAGCCCCAGCATTTT.

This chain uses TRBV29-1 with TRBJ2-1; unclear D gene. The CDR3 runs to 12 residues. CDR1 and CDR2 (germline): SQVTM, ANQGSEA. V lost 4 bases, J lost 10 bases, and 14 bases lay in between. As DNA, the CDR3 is TGCAGCGTTGCCCCCCCGGGTGGAGAGCAGTTCTTC. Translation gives CSVAPPGGEQFF.

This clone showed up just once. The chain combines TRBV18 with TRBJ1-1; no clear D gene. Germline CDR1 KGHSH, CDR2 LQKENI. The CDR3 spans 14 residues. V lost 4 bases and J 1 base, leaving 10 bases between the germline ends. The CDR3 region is CASSRDGENTEAFF. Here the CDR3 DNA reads TGTGCCAGCTCACGCGACGGAGAGAACACTGAAGCTTTCTTT.

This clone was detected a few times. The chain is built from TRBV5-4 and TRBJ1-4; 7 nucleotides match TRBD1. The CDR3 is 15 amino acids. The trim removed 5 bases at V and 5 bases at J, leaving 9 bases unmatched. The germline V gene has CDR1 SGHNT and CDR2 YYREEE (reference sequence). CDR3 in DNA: TGTGCCAGCAGTACGGACCAGGGGGTAAATGAAAAACTGTTTTTT. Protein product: CASSTDQGVNEKLFF. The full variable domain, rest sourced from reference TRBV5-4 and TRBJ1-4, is ETGVTQSPTHLIKTRGQQVTLRCSSQSGHNTVSWYQQALGQGPQFIFQYYREEENGRGNFPPRFSGLQFPNYSSELNVNALELDDSALYLCASSTDQGVNEKLFFGSGTQLSVL.

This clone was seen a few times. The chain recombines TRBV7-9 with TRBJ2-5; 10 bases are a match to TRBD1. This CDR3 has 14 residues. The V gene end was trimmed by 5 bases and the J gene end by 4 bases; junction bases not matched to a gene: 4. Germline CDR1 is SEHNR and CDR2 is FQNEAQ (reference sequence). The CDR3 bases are TGTGCCAGCAGCGCGCGGACAGGGGGAGAGACCCAGTACTTC. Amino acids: CASSARTGGETQYF.